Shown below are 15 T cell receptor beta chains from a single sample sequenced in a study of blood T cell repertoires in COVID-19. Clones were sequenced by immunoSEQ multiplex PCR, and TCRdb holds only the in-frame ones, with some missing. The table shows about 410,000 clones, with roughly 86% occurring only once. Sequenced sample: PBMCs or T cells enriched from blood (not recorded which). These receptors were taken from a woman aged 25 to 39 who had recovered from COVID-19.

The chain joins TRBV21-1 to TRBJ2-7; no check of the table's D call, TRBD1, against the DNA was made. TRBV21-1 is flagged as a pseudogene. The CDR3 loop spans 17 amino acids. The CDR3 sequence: CASSKAQSGTGAYEQYF. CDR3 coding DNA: TGTGCCAGCAGCAAAGCCCAGTCCGGGACAGGGGCCTACGAGCAGTACTTC.

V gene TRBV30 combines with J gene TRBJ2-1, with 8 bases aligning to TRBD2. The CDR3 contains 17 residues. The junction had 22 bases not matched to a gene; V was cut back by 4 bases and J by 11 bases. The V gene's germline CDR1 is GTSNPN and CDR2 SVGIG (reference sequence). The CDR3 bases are TGTGCCTGGAAGGGCGGGGGGCTCCTCTCAGGCCCCTATAAGCAGTTCTTC. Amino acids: CAWKGGGLLSGPYKQFF.

The CDR3, as DNA: TGCGCCAGCAGTGAACACAGGGGTTTGCAGCCCCAGCATTTT. Its protein product is CASSEHRGLQPQHF. The chain carries TRBV10-2 and TRBJ1-5, with TRBD1 identical over 7 bases. This CDR3 has 14 amino acids. V was clipped by 3 bases and J by 7 bases; unmatched bases: 6. From germline, CDR1 is WSHSY and CDR2 SAAADI.

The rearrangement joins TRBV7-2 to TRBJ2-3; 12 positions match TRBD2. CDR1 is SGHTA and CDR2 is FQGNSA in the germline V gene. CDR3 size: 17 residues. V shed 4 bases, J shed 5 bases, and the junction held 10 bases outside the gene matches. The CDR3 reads CASSSLPGLAGIDTQYF. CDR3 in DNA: TGTGCCAGCAGCTCCTTGCCTGGACTAGCGGGGATAGATACGCAGTATTTT. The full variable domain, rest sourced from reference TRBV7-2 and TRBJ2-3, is GAGVSQSPSNKVTEKGKDVELRCDPISGHTALYWYRQSLGQGLEFLIYFQGNSAPDKSGLPSDRFSAERTGGSVSTLTIQRTQQEDSAVYLCASSSLPGLAGIDTQYFGPGTRLTVL.

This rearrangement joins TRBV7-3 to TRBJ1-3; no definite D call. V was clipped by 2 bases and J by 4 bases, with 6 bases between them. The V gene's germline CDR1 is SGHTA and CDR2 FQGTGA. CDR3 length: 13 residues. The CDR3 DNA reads TGTGCCAGCAGCTTAGACGGGGGAAACACCATATATTTT. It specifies CASSLDGGNTIYF.

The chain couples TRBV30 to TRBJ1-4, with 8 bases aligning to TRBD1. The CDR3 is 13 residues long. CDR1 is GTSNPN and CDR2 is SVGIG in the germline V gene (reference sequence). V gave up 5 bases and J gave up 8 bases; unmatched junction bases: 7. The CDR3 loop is CAWARTGHEKLFF. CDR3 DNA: TGTGCCTGGGCAAGGACAGGGCACGAAAAACTGTTTTTT.

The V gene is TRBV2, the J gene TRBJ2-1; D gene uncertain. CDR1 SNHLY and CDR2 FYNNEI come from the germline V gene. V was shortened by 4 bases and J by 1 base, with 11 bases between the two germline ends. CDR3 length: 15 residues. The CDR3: CASSASRLSYNEQFF. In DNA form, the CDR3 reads TGTGCCAGCAGTGCTAGTCGCCTTTCCTACAATGAGCAGTTCTTC.

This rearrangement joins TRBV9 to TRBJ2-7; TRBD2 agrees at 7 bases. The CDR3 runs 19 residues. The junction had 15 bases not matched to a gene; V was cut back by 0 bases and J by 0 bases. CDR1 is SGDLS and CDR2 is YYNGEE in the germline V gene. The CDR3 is CASSVAPLDPGGPSYEQYF. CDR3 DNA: TGTGCCAGCAGCGTAGCCCCCTTGGATCCGGGAGGCCCCTCCTACGAGCAGTACTTC.

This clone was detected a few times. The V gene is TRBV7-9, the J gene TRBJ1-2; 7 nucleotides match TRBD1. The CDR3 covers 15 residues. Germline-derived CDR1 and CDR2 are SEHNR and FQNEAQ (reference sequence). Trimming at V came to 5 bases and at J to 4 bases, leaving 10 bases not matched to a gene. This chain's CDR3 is CASSVSGGQSYGYTF. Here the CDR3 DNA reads TGTGCCAGCAGCGTTAGTGGGGGACAGAGCTATGGCTACACCTTC.

CDR3 sequence (DNA): TGTGCCAGCAGTTATGGAACACGACAGGGGATTTATGGCTACACCTTC. Its translation is CASSYGTRQGIYGYTF. J is TRBJ1-2 and V is TRBV7-8; 8 bases are shared with TRBD1. Germline assignment: CDR1 SGHVS and CDR2 FQNEAQ. V shed 6 bases, J shed 5 bases, and the junction held 14 bases outside the gene matches. This CDR3 spans 16 amino acids.

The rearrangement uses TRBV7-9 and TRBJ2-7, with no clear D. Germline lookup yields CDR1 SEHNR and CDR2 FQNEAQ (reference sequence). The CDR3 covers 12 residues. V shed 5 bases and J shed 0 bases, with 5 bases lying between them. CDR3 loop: CASSPSSYEQYF. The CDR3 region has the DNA TGTGCCAGCAGCCCCAGCTCCTACGAGCAGTACTTC.

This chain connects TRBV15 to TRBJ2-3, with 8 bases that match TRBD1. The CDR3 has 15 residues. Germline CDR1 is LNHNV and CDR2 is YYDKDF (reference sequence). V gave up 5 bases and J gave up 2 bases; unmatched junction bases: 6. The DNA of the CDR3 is TGTGCCACCAGCGGACGGGACAGGTACACAGATACGCAGTATTTT. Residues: CATSGRDRYTDTQYF.

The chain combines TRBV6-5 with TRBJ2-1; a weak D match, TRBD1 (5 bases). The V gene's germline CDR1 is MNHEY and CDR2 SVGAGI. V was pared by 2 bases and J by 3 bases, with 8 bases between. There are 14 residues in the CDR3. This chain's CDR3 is CASSYRGSYNEQFF. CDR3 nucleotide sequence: TGTGCCAGCAGTTACAGGGGCAGCTACAATGAGCAGTTCTTC.

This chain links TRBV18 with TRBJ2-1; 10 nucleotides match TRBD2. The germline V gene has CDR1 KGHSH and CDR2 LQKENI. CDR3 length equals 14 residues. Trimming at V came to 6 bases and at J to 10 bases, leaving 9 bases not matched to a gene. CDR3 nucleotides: TGTGCCAGCTCCCTAGCGGGAGAAGGGCGGGAGCAGTTCTTC. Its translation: CASSLAGEGREQFF.

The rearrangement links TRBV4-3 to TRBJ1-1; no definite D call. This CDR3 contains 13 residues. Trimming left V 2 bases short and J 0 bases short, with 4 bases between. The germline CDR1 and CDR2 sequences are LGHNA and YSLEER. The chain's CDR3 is CASSQQMNTEAFF. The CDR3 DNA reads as TGCGCCAGCAGCCAACAGATGAACACTGAAGCTTTCTTT.